This T cell receptor (beta chain) was captured by sequencing in a study of blood T cell repertoires in COVID-19. This clone was found a few times. The assay was immunoSEQ multiplex PCR, and TCRdb's table has in-frame clones only and misses some. The data hold more than 300,000 clones, with under 85% observed a single time. The CDR3 contains 15 residues. After removal of 5 bases from V and 6 bases from J, the junction contained 7 bases not matched to a gene. From germline, CDR1 is SGDLS and CDR2 YYNGEE. The TCR originated in a woman between 50 and 59 years old who had recovered from COVID-19. This sequence joins TRBV9 and TRBJ1-4, with 10 bases lining up with TRBD1. Specimen: PBMCs or T cells enriched from blood (not recorded which). CDR3 nucleotide sequence: TGTGCCAGCAGTGCAGGTGGGACAGGGGATGAAAAACTGTTTTTT. Protein: CASSAGGTGDEKLFF.